Listed here are 30 T cell receptor beta chains from one sample, sequenced in a study of T cell repertoires in cytomegalovirus infection. MiXCR, applied by TCRdb to the reads, yields one record per CDR3 protein. Of approximately 500,000 distinct CDR3 sequences listed, about 25% are singletons. The sample consisted of PBMCs. The receptors originated from a human donor in good health (CMV status not recorded). Some clones in this sample may be carry-over from other donors' samples.

This sequence joins TRBV27 and TRBJ2-1; possible D gene TRBD2, 5 bases. CDR1 and CDR2 from the germline V gene are MNHEY and SMNVEV (reference sequence). CDR3 length: 14 amino acids. Trimming left V 5 bases short and J 3 bases short, with 11 bases between. The CDR3 nucleotides read TGTGCCAGCAGTATCCGTCGGGGCTACAATGAGCAGTTCTTC. Residues: CASSIRRGYNEQFF.

In DNA, the CDR3 is TGTGCCAGCAGAAATAGCGGGAGTATAACCTACGAGCAGTACTTC. Amino acids: CASRNSGSITYEQYF. The chain joins TRBV27 to TRBJ2-7; 9 bases are a match to TRBD2. Germline V CDR1 and CDR2: MNHEY, SMNVEV (reference sequence). V gave up 6 bases and J gave up 2 bases; unmatched junction bases: 8. The CDR3 is 15 amino acids.

The count of this clonotype is one. The chain links TRBV20-1 to TRBJ2-1, with TRBD2 matching 12 bases. Germline loops: CDR1 DFQATT, CDR2 SNEGSKA (reference sequence). The CDR3 runs to 14 residues. V lost 5 bases, J lost 7 bases, and 6 bases stayed unmatched. CDR3 amino acids: CSAVTSGSGNEQFF. The DNA of the CDR3 is TGCAGTGCTGTGACTAGCGGGAGCGGTAATGAGCAGTTCTTC.

This sequence joins TRBV5-1 and TRBJ1-1; perhaps TRBD1 as D (5 bases). This CDR3 comprises 15 residues. Germline V gene lookup returns CDR1 SGHRS and CDR2 YFSETQ. Trimming removed 0 bases from V and 0 bases from J, with 9 bases in between. The CDR3 nucleotides read TGCGCCAGCAGCTTGGATCGCAGGGTGAACACTGAAGCTTTCTTT. Translation: CASSLDRRVNTEAFF.

The rearrangement uses TRBV27 and TRBJ1-1; TRBD1 is a possible D gene (5 bases). This CDR3 region has 13 residues. V lost 4 bases and J 7 bases, leaving 13 bases between the germline ends. Per germline, CDR1 MNHEY and CDR2 SMNVEV (reference sequence). CDR3 nucleotides: TGTGCCAGCAGTTCGAGACAGAACCTTGAAGCTTTCTTT. As protein: CASSSRQNLEAFF.

J is TRBJ1-5 and V is TRBV7-2; D might be TRBD1 (6 bases). Germline V CDR1 and CDR2: SGHTA, FQGNSA. Trimming shortened V by 5 bases and J by 3 bases, and 14 bases separated the two germline ends. CDR3 size: 15 residues. The CDR3 DNA is TGTGCCAGCAGCCCATACCAGGGGCACAATCAGCCCCAGCATTTT. It translates to CASSPYQGHNQPQHF.

The V gene is TRBV28, the J gene TRBJ2-3; D is uncertain. CDR1 MDHEN and CDR2 SYDVKM come from the germline V gene. This CDR3 region has 16 residues. Trimming pared 5 bases from V and 0 bases from J, leaving 15 bases between. The CDR3 DNA is TGTGCCAGCAGTCCCCGCCCCTTCCAAAGCACAGATACGCAGTATTTT. This sequence encodes CASSPRPFQSTDTQYF.

This clonotype was recorded a few times. This chain links TRBV6-2 or TRBV6-3 with TRBJ2-2; D not certain. V was trimmed by 10 bases and J by 0 bases, leaving 12 bases between them. Germline assignment: CDR1 MNHEY and CDR2 SVGEGT. The CDR3 totals 14 residues. CDR3 amino acids: CATYDESNTGELFF. CDR3 DNA sequence: TGTGCCACCTATGACGAGTCGAACACCGGGGAGCTGTTTTTT.

This clonotype came up a few times. V gene TRBV28 combines with J gene TRBJ1-1; D perhaps matches TRBD1 (6 bases). The CDR3 covers 14 residues. The V gene's germline CDR1 is MDHEN and CDR2 SYDVKM. Between the trimmed V and J ends, which lost 6 bases and 4 bases, there was a span of 15 bases. The CDR3 loop is CASRPPGGPTEAFF. The CDR3, as DNA: TGTGCCAGCAGACCACCGGGGGGGCCCACTGAAGCTTTCTTT.

This clonotype was seen a few times. This sequence joins TRBV7-2 and TRBJ2-3, with D tentatively TRBD1 (6 bases). The CDR3 is made up of 15 amino acids. V shed 4 bases and J shed 2 bases, with 13 bases lying between them. Germline V CDR1 and CDR2: SGHTA, FQGNSA. Here the CDR3 DNA reads TGTGCCAGCAGCTCCCAGGGGACCTACACAGATACGCAGTATTTT. The encoded protein is CASSSQGTYTDTQYF.

This clonotype was found a few times. The chain recombines TRBV7-3 with TRBJ1-1; D not certain. The CDR3 sequence is 15 residues long. Trimming cost V 2 bases and J 3 bases, with 13 bases left between them. Per the germline V gene, CDR1 is SGHTA and CDR2 is FQGTGA. The CDR3, as DNA: TGTGCCAGCAGCTTATCCGGGAGAACTGACACTGAAGCTTTCTTT. It encodes CASSLSGRTDTEAFF.

This clonotype appeared many times. This chain connects TRBV7-2 to TRBJ2-7; 7 positions agree with TRBD1. CDR1 is SGHTA and CDR2 is FQGNSA in the germline V gene. The CDR3 loop spans 14 amino acids. V was clipped by 5 bases and J by 3 bases; unmatched bases: 7. CDR3 DNA sequence: TGTGCCAGCAGCCAGGGCCCAGGGGGCTACGAGCAGTACTTC. Translation: CASSQGPGGYEQYF.

This clonotype was counted at least ten times. V gene TRBV7-9 combines with J gene TRBJ2-7, with 11 bases fitting TRBD2. The CDR3 is 14 amino acids. With V trimmed by 4 bases and J by 5 bases, 4 bases remained unmatched. Per the germline V gene, CDR1 is SEHNR and CDR2 is FQNEAQ (reference sequence). This CDR3 is CASSSSGRRNEQYF. For the CDR3, the DNA is TGTGCCAGCAGCTCTAGCGGGAGGCGGAACGAGCAGTACTTC.

This clonotype was seen ten or more times. The chain joins TRBV19 to TRBJ2-1, with 11 bases identical to TRBD2. Germline CDR1 LNHDA, CDR2 SQIVND (reference sequence). V dropped 3 bases and J dropped 9; count of bases not matched to a gene: 7. This CDR3 is built from 15 residues. CDR3 DNA: TGTGCCAGTAGTATTGCACCTCTAGCGGGAGGTGAGCAGTTCTTC. Residues: CASSIAPLAGGEQFF.

This clonotype has just a few counts. V usage is TRBV6-5 and J usage is TRBJ2-7, with D perhaps matching TRBD1 or TRBD2 (6 bases each). CDR3 length: 16 amino acids. Germline V gives CDR1 MNHEY, CDR2 SVGAGI. V was pared by 4 bases and J by 4 bases, with 20 bases between. CDR3 residues: CASSSPGASIMYEQYF. The CDR3 coding sequence is TGTGCCAGCAGTTCGCCGGGGGCGAGTATCATGTACGAGCAGTACTTC.

This clonotype has just a few counts. The rearrangement links TRBV6-2 or TRBV6-3 to TRBJ1-5, with TRBD1 matching 10 bases. Germline V gives CDR1 MNHEY, CDR2 SVGEGT. With V trimmed by 5 bases and J by 1 base, 5 bases remained unmatched. This CDR3 is built from 16 residues. The CDR3 loop reads CASSEDRGYSNQPQHF. CDR3 sequence (DNA): TGTGCCAGCAGTGAGGACAGGGGGTACAGCAATCAGCCCCAGCATTTT.

This clonotype has more than one count but fewer than ten. The V call is TRBV19, the J call TRBJ2-2, with D uncertain. Trimming removed 7 bases at V and 4 bases at J, with 7 bases between. CDR1 is LNHDA, CDR2 SQIVND, per germline (reference sequence). The CDR3 covers 12 residues. The CDR3 nucleotides are TGTGCCAGTATCAAAAGCACCGGGGAGCTGTTTTTT. Protein product: CASIKSTGELFF.

In regard to this clonotype: It may be a read error: a sequence one base away is much more abundant. The rearrangement joins TRBV7-2 to TRBJ1-2; no clear D. Trimming stripped 10 bases from V and 6 bases from J, with 15 bases between. The CDR3 spans 12 residues. Per the germline V gene, CDR1 is SGHTA and CDR2 is FQGNSA. CDR3 coding DNA: TGTGCCAACAAAGCAACACGGAATGGCTACACCTTC. This translates into CANKATRNGYTF.

J is TRBJ1-3 and V is TRBV20-1; D is possibly TRBD1 (5 bases). V was shortened by 1 base and J by 6 bases, with 13 bases between the two germline ends. The length of the CDR3 is 14 residues. Germline values: CDR1 DFQATT, CDR2 SNEGSKA (reference sequence). This CDR3 is CSARGGRVKNTIYF. CDR3 DNA sequence: TGCAGTGCTAGAGGGGGCAGGGTGAAAAACACCATATATTTT.

The chain carries TRBV19 and TRBJ2-1; the D is unclear. This CDR3 is built from 12 residues. Trimming removed 5 bases at V and 8 bases at J, with 10 bases between. Germline V gives CDR1 LNHDA, CDR2 SQIVND (reference sequence). The CDR3 is CASSPTTYEQFF. The CDR3, as DNA: TGTGCCAGTAGTCCAACGACGTATGAGCAGTTCTTC.

V is TRBV10-1 and J is TRBJ2-3, with TRBD2 identical over 12 bases. The CDR3 spans 17 residues. Per the germline V gene, CDR1 is WNHNN and CDR2 is SYGVQD (reference sequence). Trimming cost V 8 bases and J 2 bases; bases outside gene matches: 11. CDR3 loop: CASSSGTSGRFTDTQYF. CDR3 coding DNA: TGCGCCAGCTCCTCAGGAACTAGCGGGAGGTTCACAGATACGCAGTATTTT.

This clonotype appeared a few times. The chain has TRBV10-3 and TRBJ2-3, with D maybe TRBD1 (6 bases). Per the germline V gene, CDR1 is ENHRY and CDR2 is SYGVKD. The CDR3 length is 13 residues. The V gene lost 8 bases and the J gene lost 1 base, with 10 bases spanning the gap. This CDR3 is CAIEAGGTDTQYF. CDR3 nucleotide sequence: TGTGCCATCGAGGCAGGGGGCACAGATACGCAGTATTTT.

The rearrangement joins TRBV7-6 to TRBJ1-1, with TRBD1 as a possible D gene (6 bases). CDR1 is SGHVS and CDR2 is FNYEAQ in the germline V gene. Between the trimmed V and J ends, which lost 6 bases and 3 bases, there was a span of 11 bases. CDR3 length equals 13 residues. DNA of the CDR3: TGTGCCAGCAGTTACAGGGTTGACACTGAAGCTTTCTTT. Protein: CASSYRVDTEAFF. Supplemented by reference TRBV7-6 and TRBJ1-1, the full variable domain reads GAGVSQSPRYKVTKRGQDVALRCDPISGHVSLYWYRQALGQGPEFLTYFNYEAQQDKSGLPNDRFSAERPEGSISTLTIQRTEQRDSAMYRCASSYRVDTEAFFGQGTRLTVV.

This clonotype appeared a few times. V and J are TRBV6-1 and TRBJ2-1, with 13 bases lining up with TRBD2. The V gene's germline CDR1 is MNHNS and CDR2 SASEGT. Trimming removed 5 bases from V and 4 bases from J; junction bases left unmatched: 5. The CDR3 runs 16 residues. The CDR3 DNA follows: TGTGCCAGCAGTAAGGGACTAGCGGGATCTTACAATGAGCAGTTCTTC. Translation gives CASSKGLAGSYNEQFF.

The genes are TRBV7-9 and TRBJ1-1, with D perhaps matching TRBD1 (6 bases). V gave up 5 bases and J gave up 5 bases, with 18 bases separating them. This CDR3 comprises 15 residues. The V gene's germline CDR1 is SEHNR and CDR2 FQNEAQ (reference sequence). The CDR3 spells CASSRVVGARTEAFF. As DNA, the CDR3 is TGTGCCAGCAGCCGAGTAGTGGGGGCGAGGACTGAAGCTTTCTTT.

V is TRBV6-1 and J is TRBJ2-7; TRBD1 might be the D (6 bases). V gave up 6 bases and J gave up 7 bases, with 16 bases separating them. The CDR3 runs 13 residues. Germline CDR1 and CDR2: MNHNS and SASEGT. Written as DNA, the CDR3 is TGTGCCAGCAGAACATATATGAGGGGGGAGCAGTACTTC. It yields the protein CASRTYMRGEQYF.

This rearrangement joins TRBV30 to TRBJ2-1; D not certain. The germline V and J ends were trimmed by 4 bases and 8 bases, with 9 bases remaining between them. Germline V gene data show CDR1 as GTSNPN and CDR2 as SVGIG (reference sequence). The CDR3 is made up of 11 amino acids. The CDR3 is CAWTGRDEQFF. The CDR3 coding sequence is TGTGCCTGGACGGGTAGGGATGAGCAGTTCTTC.

The chain combines TRBV27 with TRBJ2-1; the match to TRBD2 covers 10 bases. The V gene end was trimmed by 6 bases and the J gene end by 8 bases; junction bases not matched to a gene: 10. In germline, CDR1 is MNHEY, CDR2 SMNVEV (reference sequence). The CDR3 is 15 residues long. Here the CDR3 reads CASRSAGGGNDEQFF. The DNA for the CDR3 is TGTGCCAGCAGATCAGCGGGAGGGGGGAACGATGAGCAGTTCTTC.

This clonotype was observed a few times. The chain uses TRBV5-1 and TRBJ2-7; TRBD1 matches 9 bases. The CDR3 length is 15 residues. The junction had 7 bases not matched to a gene; V was cut back by 4 bases and J by 2 bases. CDR1 SGHRS and CDR2 YFSETQ come from the germline V gene. CDR3 protein: CASSIGQGITYEQYF. The DNA for the CDR3 is TGCGCCAGCAGCATCGGACAGGGGATAACCTACGAGCAGTACTTC.

This clonotype turned up a few times. The chain links TRBV12-3 or TRBV12-4 to TRBJ2-1; 9 bases match TRBD2. This CDR3 has 15 amino acids. The V segment lost 3 bases and the J segment 14 bases; nucleotides outside the gene matches: 14. CDR3: CASSFSGTSSPGEFF. The DNA of the CDR3 is TGTGCCAGCAGTTTTTCCGGGACTAGCTCCCCCGGGGAGTTCTTC.